Listed below are T cell receptor beta chains from one sample, sequenced in a study of blood T cell repertoires in COVID-19. Profiling relied on immunoSEQ multiplex PCR, and the TCRdb table lists in-frame clones only, not all of them. This sample has more than 100,000 clones; around three quarters occur once, and the top ten carry about 4%. Sequenced sample: peripheral blood. These receptors were collected from a woman older than 75 with acute or convalescent COVID-19. CDR3s include the opening cysteine and the closing phenylalanine or tryptophan. A D gene is named only where the DNA matches it firmly. A row's size may be missing; if present it is once, few, many or a size class.

clone_size j_call d_call v_call cdr3_nt cdr3_aa
once TRBJ1-1 - TRBV28 TGTGCCAGCCTGTGGGGACAATCAAACACTGAAGCTTTCTTT CASLWGQSNTEAFF
- TRBJ2-3 - TRBV6-2/TRBV6-3 TGTGCCAGCAGTTGGCAGGGAGGTGATACGCAGTATTTT CASSWQGGDTQYF
- TRBJ1-3 - TRBV6-6 TGTGCCAGCAGTATAGGACACAGAGGAAACACCATATATTTT CASSIGHRGNTIYF
- TRBJ2-2 - TRBV9 TGTGCCAGCAGCTTACCGACAGCGAACACCGGGGAGCTGTTTTTT CASSLPTANTGELFF
- TRBJ2-2 TRBD2 TRBV4-3 TGCGCCAGCAGCCAAGGGACTAGCCACACCGGGGAGCTGTTTTTT CASSQGTSHTGELFF
- TRBJ2-3 - TRBV19 TGTGCCAGTAACGCGGGGACTACAGATACGCAGTATTTT CASNAGTTDTQYF
- TRBJ2-7 TRBD1 TRBV28 TGTGCCAGCAGTCAAGGACAGGTATCCTACGAGCAGTACTTC CASSQGQVSYEQYF
- TRBJ1-4 TRBD1 TRBV2 TGTGCCAGCCGGGACAGGGGTGAAAAACTGTTTTTT CASRDRGEKLFF
- TRBJ1-1 TRBD1 TRBV7-3 TGTGCCAGCAGCCCAGGGGGTGACACTGAAGCTTTCTTT CASSPGGDTEAFF
- TRBJ1-5 - TRBV21-1 TGTGCCAGCAGCAAAGGGGTCGGGAGGGACAGGGTGCCCGTAGCCTATAGCAATCAGCCCCAGCATTTT CASSKGVGRDRVPVAYSNQPQHF
few TRBJ2-1 - TRBV25-1 TGTGCCAGCAGTGAATGGGAGATAAGCTCCTACAATGAGCAGTTCTTC CASSEWEISSYNEQFF
- TRBJ1-1 TRBD1 TRBV4-3 TGCGCCAGCAGCCAAGATACAGGGGGCTGGAGCACTGAAGCTTTCTTT CASSQDTGGWSTEAFF
- TRBJ2-4 TRBD1 TRBV28 TGTGCCAGCAGTTTCCCCTCGACAGGGGAGGCCAAAAACATTCAGTACTTC CASSFPSTGEAKNIQYF
- TRBJ1-1 - TRBV15 TGTGCCACCAGCCCACGAGGGTTGAACACTGAAGCTTTCTTT CATSPRGLNTEAFF
once TRBJ1-2 - TRBV19 TGTGCCAGTACCGATAGGGGGGGCGCAAACTATGGCTACACCTTC CASTDRGGANYGYTF
- TRBJ1-1 - TRBV11-3 TGTGCCAGCAGCCGGGGGGGAGCGGGAAGCACTGAAGCTTTCTTT CASSRGGAGSTEAFF
once TRBJ2-7 TRBD2 TRBV28 TGTGCCAGCAGTACAGGACTAGCGGGAGGTTTTCCATTCGAGCAGTACTTC CASSTGLAGGFPFEQYF
- TRBJ2-3 TRBD2 TRBV28 TGTGCCAGCAGTCTAGCGGGAGGGCCGAGAGATACGCAGTATTTT CASSLAGGPRDTQYF
- TRBJ1-1 TRBD1 TRBV7-2 TGTGCCAGCAGCTTCCATGGACAGGGGAACACTGAAGCTTTCTTT CASSFHGQGNTEAFF
- TRBJ2-7 TRBD1 TRBV6-5 TGTGCCAGCAGTTACTCGCCCTTACAGGGGCTCGAGCAGTACTTC CASSYSPLQGLEQYF
once TRBJ2-1 - TRBV28 TGTGCCAGCAGTCCCATAGCGTTTCGGGGCAATGAGCAGTTCTTC CASSPIAFRGNEQFF
few TRBJ2-7 TRBD2 TRBV7-9 TGTGCCAGCAGCTTAGGGCTAGCGGGGGAGATCTACGAGCAGTACTTC CASSLGLAGEIYEQYF
few TRBJ1-2 TRBD1 TRBV20-1 TGCAGTGCTAGTGCCTCGGGACAGGGAGAAGTTGGCTACACCTTC CSASASGQGEVGYTF
- TRBJ1-1 - TRBV6-2/TRBV6-3 TGTGCCAGCAGTTCCCGACTGACAGCGAACACTGAAGCTTTCTTT CASSSRLTANTEAFF
- TRBJ1-1 - TRBV5-3 TGTGCCAGAAGCCAGTCGGACAGGAACACTGAAGCTTTCTTT CARSQSDRNTEAFF
many TRBJ1-4 TRBD1 TRBV25-1 TGTGCCAGCAGTGAATCTAGGGGAGGACAGGGAAGAAAACTGTTTTTT CASSESRGGQGRKLFF
- TRBJ1-4 TRBD1 TRBV11-2 TGTGCCAGCAGCCTTACAGGGGGCGGTGAAAAACTGTTTTTT CASSLTGGGEKLFF
- TRBJ2-7 TRBD1 TRBV7-3 TGTGCCAGCAGCGCGACAGGGGCCTACGAGCAGTACTTC CASSATGAYEQYF
- TRBJ1-5 - TRBV19 TGTGCCAGTAGAAGCTGGGGGGGTAGCAATCAGCCCCAGCATTTT CASRSWGGSNQPQHF
few TRBJ2-1 TRBD2 TRBV6-2/TRBV6-3 TGTGCCAGCAGTTACGACCTAGCGGGACGTGAGCAGTTCTTC CASSYDLAGREQFF
few TRBJ1-1 - TRBV7-2 TGTGCCAGTCTTTTTGGCCCGTGGACAGACGAAGCTTTCTTT CASLFGPWTDEAFF
- TRBJ2-6 - TRBV5-1 TGCGCCAGCAGCTTACCCGACAGCTCTGGGGCCAACGTCCTGACTTTC CASSLPDSSGANVLTF
- TRBJ1-4 TRBD1 TRBV19 TGTGCCAGTAGTCCCGGACAGGAGATCAATGAAAAACTGTTTTTT CASSPGQEINEKLFF
few TRBJ1-6 TRBD1 TRBV12-3/TRBV12-4 TGTGCCAGCAAAGGACAGGGTGGACCCCTCCACTTT CASKGQGGPLHF
few TRBJ1-1 - TRBV19 TGTGCCAGTAGCCCAGGGAGGGGCTCGTTGAACACTGAAGCTTTCTTT CASSPGRGSLNTEAFF
- TRBJ2-5 - TRBV30 TGTGCCTGGACAGTGCAAGAGACCCAGTACTTC CAWTVQETQYF
- TRBJ1-4 - TRBV5-6 TGTGCCAGCACCCTAACAGGAGCAACTAATGAAAAACTGTTTTTT CASTLTGATNEKLFF
- TRBJ1-2 - TRBV10-2 TGCGCCAGCAGTGAGTCGGGGGGTAACTATGGCTACACCTTC CASSESGGNYGYTF
- TRBJ2-5 - TRBV5-1 TGCGCCAGCAGCTTGCCTGGAACATCGGACAACCAAGAGACCCAGTACTTC CASSLPGTSDNQETQYF
- TRBJ2-3 - TRBV15 TGTGCCACCAGCAGCCTCACAGATACGCAGTATTTT CATSSLTDTQYF
- TRBJ2-5 TRBD1 TRBV5-6 TGTGCCAGCAGCTGGCCGGGACAGGGTCCCCCCCAGTACTTC CASSWPGQGPPQYF
- TRBJ2-4 - TRBV19 TGTGCCAGTAGTATCACAGGGAACATTCAGTACTTC CASSITGNIQYF
few TRBJ1-6 TRBD1 TRBV30 TGTGCCTGGAGTAAAGGGACAGATAATTCACCCCTCCACTTT CAWSKGTDNSPLHF
few TRBJ2-2 - TRBV11-3 TGTGCCAGCAGCTTGGGGGGTGGCACCGGGGAGCTGTTTTTT CASSLGGGTGELFF